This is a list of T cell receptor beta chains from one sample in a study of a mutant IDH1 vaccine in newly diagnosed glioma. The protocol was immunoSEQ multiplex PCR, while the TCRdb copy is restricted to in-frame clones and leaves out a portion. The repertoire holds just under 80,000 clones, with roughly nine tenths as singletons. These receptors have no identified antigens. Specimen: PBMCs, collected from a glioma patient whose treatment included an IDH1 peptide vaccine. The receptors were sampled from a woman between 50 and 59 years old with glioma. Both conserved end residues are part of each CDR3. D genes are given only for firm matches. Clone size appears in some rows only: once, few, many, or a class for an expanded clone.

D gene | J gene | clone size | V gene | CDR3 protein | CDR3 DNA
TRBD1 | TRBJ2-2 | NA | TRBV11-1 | CASSLGQLANTGELFF | TGTGCCAGCAGCCTGGGACAGCTCGCGAACACCGGGGAGCTGTTTTTT
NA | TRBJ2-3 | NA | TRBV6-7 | CASSWDSLNVIAGPSTDTQYF | TGTGCCAGCAGCTGGGACAGCCTTAACGTGATAGCGGGACCTAGCACAGATACGCAGTATTTT
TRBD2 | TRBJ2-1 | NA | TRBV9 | CASSVGGSRNEQFF | TGTGCCAGCAGCGTAGGCGGGAGTAGAAATGAGCAGTTCTTC
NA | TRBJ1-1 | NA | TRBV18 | CASSLSAGNTEAFF | TGTGCCAGCTCACTCTCGGCTGGGAACACTGAAGCTTTCTTT
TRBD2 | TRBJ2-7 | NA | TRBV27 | CASGTSVRQYF | TGTGCCAGCGGGACTAGCGTCAGGCAGTACTTC
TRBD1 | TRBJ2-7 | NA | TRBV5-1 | CASSFRDRGIYEQYF | TGCGCCAGCAGCTTCAGGGACAGGGGAATCTACGAGCAGTACTTC
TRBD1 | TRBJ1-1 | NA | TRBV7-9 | CASSLTGGLNQAFF | TGTGCCAGCAGCCTAACAGGGGGCCTTAACCAGGCTTTCTTT
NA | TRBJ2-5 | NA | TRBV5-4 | CASSFGETQYF | TGTGCCAGCAGCTTTGGTGAGACCCAGTACTTC
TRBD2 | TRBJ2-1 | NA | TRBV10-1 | CASNSGGEQFF | TGCGCCAGCAACTCGGGAGGCGAGCAGTTCTTC
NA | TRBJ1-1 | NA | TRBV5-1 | CASSFSRQANTEAFF | TGCGCCAGCAGTTTTTCCAGACAGGCGAACACTGAAGCTTTCTTT
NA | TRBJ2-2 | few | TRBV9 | CASSAGLRTGELFF | TGTGCCAGCAGCGCGGGACTTCGCACCGGGGAGCTGTTTTTT
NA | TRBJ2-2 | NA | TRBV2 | CASKGGTGELFF | TGTGCCAGCAAAGGAGGGACCGGGGAGCTGTTTTTT
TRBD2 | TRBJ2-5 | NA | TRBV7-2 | CASSLGLAAAQETQYF | TGTGCCAGCAGCCTGGGACTAGCGGCCGCCCAAGAGACCCAGTACTTC
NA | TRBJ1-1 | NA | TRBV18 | CASSLTHTEAFF | TGTGCCAGCTCACTAACACACACTGAAGCTTTCTTT
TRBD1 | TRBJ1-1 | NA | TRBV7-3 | CASSTQTGAEAFF | TGTGCCAGCAGCACCCAAACAGGGGCTGAAGCTTTCTTT
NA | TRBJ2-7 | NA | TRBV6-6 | CASNDQVASSYEQYF | TGTGCCAGCAACGATCAGGTCGCGAGCTCCTACGAGCAGTACTTC
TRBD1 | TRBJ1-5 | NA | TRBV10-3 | CAISEYLGTGSNQPQHF | TGTGCCATCAGTGAGTACTTAGGGACAGGTAGCAATCAGCCCCAGCATTTT
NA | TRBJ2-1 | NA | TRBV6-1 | CASSVTLGIVINEQFF | TGTGCCAGCAGTGTTACACTAGGGATCGTTATAAATGAGCAGTTCTTC
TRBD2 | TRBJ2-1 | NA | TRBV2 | CASTGLAGYNEQFF | TGTGCCAGCACCGGACTAGCGGGCTACAATGAGCAGTTCTTC
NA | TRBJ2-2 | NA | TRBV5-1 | CASSPGPTGELFF | TGCGCCAGCAGCCCGGGACCCACCGGGGAGCTGTTTTTT
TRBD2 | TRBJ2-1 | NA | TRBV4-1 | CASSSPAGGSLYNEQFF | TGCGCCAGCAGCTCCCCAGCGGGAGGTTCCCTTTACAATGAGCAGTTCTTC
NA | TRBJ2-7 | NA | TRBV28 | CASNPGRGYEQYF | TGTGCCAGCAACCCCGGTCGGGGCTACGAGCAGTACTTC
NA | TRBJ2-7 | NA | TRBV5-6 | CAGSTATTSYEQYF | TGTGCCGGTTCAACAGCTACGACCTCCTACGAGCAGTACTTC
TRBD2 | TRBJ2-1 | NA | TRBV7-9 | CASSLASGRAREQFF | TGTGCCAGCAGCTTAGCCAGCGGGAGGGCCCGGGAGCAGTTCTTC
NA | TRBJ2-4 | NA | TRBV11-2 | CASSPTTWNIQYF | TGTGCCAGCAGCCCGACGACTTGGAACATTCAGTACTTC
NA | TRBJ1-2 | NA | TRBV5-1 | CASSLGQGRNVGYTF | TGCGCCAGCTCCTTGGGGCAGGGACGTAACGTCGGGTACACCTTC
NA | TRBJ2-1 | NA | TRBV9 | CASSVRGAGEGYNEQFF | TGTGCCAGCAGCGTAAGAGGGGCAGGTGAGGGGTACAATGAGCAGTTCTTC
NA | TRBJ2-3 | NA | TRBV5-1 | CASSPQGGGTDTQYF | TGCGCCAGCAGCCCCCAGGGGGGCGGCACAGATACGCAGTATTTT
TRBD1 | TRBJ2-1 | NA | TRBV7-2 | CASSLAGGPWDEQFF | TGTGCCAGCAGCTTAGCAGGGGGCCCTTGGGATGAGCAGTTCTTC
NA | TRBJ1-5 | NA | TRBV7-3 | CASSLRDNNQPQHF | TGTGCCAGCAGCTTAAGGGACAACAATCAGCCCCAGCATTTT
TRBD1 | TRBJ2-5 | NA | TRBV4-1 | CASSQIGDRRETQYF | TGCGCCAGCAGCCAAATAGGGGACAGGAGAGAGACCCAGTACTTC
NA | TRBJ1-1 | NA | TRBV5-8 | CASLLAAGTEAFF | TGTGCCAGCCTCCTTGCCGCAGGCACTGAAGCTTTCTTT
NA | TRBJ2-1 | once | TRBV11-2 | CASSYTYNEQFF | TGTGCCAGCAGCTACACCTACAATGAGCAGTTCTTC
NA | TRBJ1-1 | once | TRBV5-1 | CASSLRGDGVAFF | TGCGCCAGCAGCTTGAGGGGGGACGGGGTAGCTTTCTTT
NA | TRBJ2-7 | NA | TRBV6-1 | CASSELGGRDEQYF | TGTGCCAGCAGTGAATTGGGGGGGCGCGACGAGCAGTACTTC
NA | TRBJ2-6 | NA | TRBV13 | CASSPRVSGANVLTF | TGTGCCAGCAGCCCCAGGGTCTCTGGGGCCAACGTCCTGACTTTC
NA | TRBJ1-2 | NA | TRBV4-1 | CASSQEQSDAIRGYGYTF | TGCGCCAGCAGCCAAGAGCAAAGTGACGCTATCCGGGGCTATGGCTACACCTTC
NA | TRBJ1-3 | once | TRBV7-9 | CASSLARRLYNSGNTIYF | TGTGCCAGCAGCTTAGCGCGGAGGCTATACAACTCTGGAAACACCATATATTTT
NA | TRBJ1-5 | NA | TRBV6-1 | CASSEHGENQPQHF | TGTGCCAGCAGTGAACACGGAGAAAATCAGCCCCAGCATTTT
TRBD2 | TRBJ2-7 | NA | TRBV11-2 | CASSLGSGASYEQYF | TGTGCCAGCAGCTTAGGAAGCGGGGCTTCCTACGAGCAGTACTTC
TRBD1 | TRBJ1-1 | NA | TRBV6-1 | CASTRGDRGKAFF | TGTGCCAGCACCAGGGGGGACAGGGGGAAAGCTTTCTTT
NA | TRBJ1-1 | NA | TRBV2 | CASSVLELMNTEAFF | TGTGCCAGCAGTGTACTCGAACTAATGAACACTGAAGCTTTCTTT
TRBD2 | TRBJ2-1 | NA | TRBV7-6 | CASSLGLAGGPNEQFF | TGTGCCAGCAGCCTGGGACTAGCGGGAGGACCTAATGAGCAGTTCTTC
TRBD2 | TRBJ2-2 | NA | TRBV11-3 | CASSSGGTNTGELFF | TGTGCCAGCAGCAGCGGGGGGACGAACACCGGGGAGCTGTTTTTT
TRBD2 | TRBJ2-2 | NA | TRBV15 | CATSRDSPPLREGDTGELFF | TGTGCCACCAGCAGAGATAGCCCACCTCTGCGGGAGGGCGACACCGGGGAGCTGTTTTTT